The clone carrying this TCR beta chain was seen a few times. The antigen remains unidentified. CDR1 and CDR2 (germline): SGHTA, FQGNSA. This CDR3 has 15 amino acids. With V trimmed by 2 bases and J by 6 bases, 8 bases remained unmatched. The source of the sample is a study of CD8 T cells in ankylosing spondylitis. Quantitative barcoded 5'-RACE was used to prepare TCR beta libraries. TCRdb passed the 5' RACE reads through MiXCR, listing each CDR3 protein once. In the table there are about 140,000 distinct CDR3 sequences, roughly 30% of which are singletons. Study observations and caveats: Relatively scarce in peripheral blood, disease-linked clones were CD8+.

The gene calls are TRBV7-2 and TRBJ2-3, with 7 positions matching TRBD2. The sequenced sample consisted of synovial fluid, either unsorted or a sorted T cell fraction (not recorded which). This receptor was obtained from a male donor with ankylosing spondylitis. The CDR3 is CASSLRLALVDTQYF. As DNA, the CDR3 is TGTGCCAGCAGCTTAAGACTAGCCCTGGTGGATACGCAGTATTTT.